A single T cell receptor beta chain is shown here with its context. Antigen: not known. This record comes from a study of Graves' ophthalmopathy and Graves' hyperthyroidism. Study-wide points: Blood contained most expanded thyroid clonotypes exceeding 0.001 frequency.

Excluded: other autoimmune disease, uncontrolled infection, pregnancy or lactation. The TCR beta CDR3 regions underwent amplification from RNA transcripts. First-round RT-PCR used HTBI primers; second-round multiplex PCR followed. MiXCR was run by TCRdb on the multiplex PCR reads, yielding one entry per CDR3 protein. The sample includes 600,000 to 650,000 distinct CDR3 sequences, around a fifth of them seen just once. Looked up from germline, CDR1 is MDHEN and CDR2 is SYDVKM. The CDR3 loop spans 12 amino acids. Trimming took 10 bases from V and 3 from J, leaving 13 bases between them. The receptor comes from a young woman with stable Graves' hyperthyroidism. Some clones in this sample may be carry-over from other donors' samples. V usage is TRBV28 and J usage is TRBJ2-7; no firm D call. The sequencing sample was made of peripheral blood. The CDR3 nucleotides are TGTGCCAACAGCCCAGCCGGCTACGAGCAGTACTTC. This translates into CANSPAGYEQYF. The full variable domain, in which reference TRBV28 and TRBJ2-7 provide the parts outside the CDR3, is DVKVTQSSRYLVKRTGEKVFLECVQDMDHENMFWYRQDPGLGLRLIYFSYDVKMKEKGDIPEGYSVSREKKERFSLILESASTNQTSMYLCANSPAGYEQYFGPGTRLTVT.